This TCR beta chain was identified during a study of a mutant IDH1 vaccine in newly diagnosed glioma. Across the whole study: Week 35 held visit V12, while week 47 held visit V13.

Sequencing used immunoSEQ multiplex PCR; TCRdb keeps in-frame clones, though not all of them. The table lists about 62,000 clones, roughly 87% of them singletons. From germline, CDR1 is SGDLS and CDR2 YYNGEE. The CDR3 extends over 16 amino acids. In the case of this clone: Its antigen is unknown. One end of the junction varies from germline; a read error may be responsible.

This sample's time point: week 47, end of study. Mutant IDH1 20-mer peptide, at 300 ug, made up each vaccine dose, with topical imiquimod. Donors' newly diagnosed IDH1-mutant WHO grade 3 or 4 astrocytomas lacked nuclear ATRX. Specimen: PBMCs, collected from a glioma patient whose treatment included an IDH1 peptide vaccine. The chain combines TRBV9 with TRBJ2-2; D may be TRBD2 (6 bases). The sequence came from a man aged 25-40 years with glioma. The CDR3 DNA sequence: TGTGCCAGCAGCGTAGATCGGGCCGGGGGAACCGAGGAGCTGTTTTTT. Its translation is CASSVDRAGGTEELFF.